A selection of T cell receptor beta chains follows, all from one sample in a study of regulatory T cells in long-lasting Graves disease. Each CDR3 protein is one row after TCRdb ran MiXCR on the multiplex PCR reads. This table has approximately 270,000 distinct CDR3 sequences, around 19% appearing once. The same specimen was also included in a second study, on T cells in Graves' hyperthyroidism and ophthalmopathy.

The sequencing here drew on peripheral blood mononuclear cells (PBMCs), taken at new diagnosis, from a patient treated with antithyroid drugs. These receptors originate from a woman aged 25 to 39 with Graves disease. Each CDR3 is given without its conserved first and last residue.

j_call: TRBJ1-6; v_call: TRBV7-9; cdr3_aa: ASSLGMGDFSPLH
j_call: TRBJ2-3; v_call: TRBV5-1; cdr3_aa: ASRFLGGGSTDTQY
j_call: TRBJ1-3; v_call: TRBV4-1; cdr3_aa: ASSQATGTGGNTIY
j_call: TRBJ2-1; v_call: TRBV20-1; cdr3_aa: SARGTGVYNEQF
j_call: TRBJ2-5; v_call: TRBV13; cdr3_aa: ASSLRTSGGAETQY
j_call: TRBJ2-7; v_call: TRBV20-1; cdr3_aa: SAHGLAGDHEQY
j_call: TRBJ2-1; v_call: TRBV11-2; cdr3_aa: ASSSPPGQGNGNEQF
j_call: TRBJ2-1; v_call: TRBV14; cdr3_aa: ASSQERAGRNNEQF
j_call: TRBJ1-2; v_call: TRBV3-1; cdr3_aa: ASSPYPSGGGYGYT
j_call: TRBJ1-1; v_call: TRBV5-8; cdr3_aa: ASRVDGQGDREAF
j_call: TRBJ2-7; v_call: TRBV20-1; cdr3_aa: SARRGLAGDYEQY
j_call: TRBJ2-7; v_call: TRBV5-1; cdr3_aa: ASSHGARGRSYEQY
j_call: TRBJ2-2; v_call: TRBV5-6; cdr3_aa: ASSPESNTGELF
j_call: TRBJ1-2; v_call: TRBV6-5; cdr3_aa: ASSYGHGYT
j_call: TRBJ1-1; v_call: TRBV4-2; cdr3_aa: ASSQETGRESEAF
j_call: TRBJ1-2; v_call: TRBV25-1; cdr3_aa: ASSTQGARGYT
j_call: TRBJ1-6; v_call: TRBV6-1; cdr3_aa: ASSYSEQGKSPLH
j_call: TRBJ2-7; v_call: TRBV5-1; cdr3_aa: ASSLSPGEQY
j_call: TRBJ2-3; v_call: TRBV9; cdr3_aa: ASSVEVNGGYTDTQY
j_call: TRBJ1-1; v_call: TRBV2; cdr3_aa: ASSHRQGLSNTEAF
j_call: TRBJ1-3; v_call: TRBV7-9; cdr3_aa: ASSLSVWTSGNTIY
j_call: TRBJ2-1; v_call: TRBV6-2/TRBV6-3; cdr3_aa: ASSTGRAAYNEQF
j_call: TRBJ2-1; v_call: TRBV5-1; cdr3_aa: ASSPSTVYEQF
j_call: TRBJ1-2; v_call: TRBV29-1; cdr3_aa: SVERQVDYGYT
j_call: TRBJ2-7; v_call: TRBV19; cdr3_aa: ASSIPARAEQY
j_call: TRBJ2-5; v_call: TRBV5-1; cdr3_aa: ASREAETQY
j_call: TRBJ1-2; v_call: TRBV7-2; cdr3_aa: ASSLKQGVNYGYT
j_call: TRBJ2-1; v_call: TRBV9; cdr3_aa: ASSVEGGGTNEQF
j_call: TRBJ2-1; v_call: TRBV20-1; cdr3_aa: SARDSGGAGNEQF
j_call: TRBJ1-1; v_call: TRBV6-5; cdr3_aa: ASSYNKNTEAF
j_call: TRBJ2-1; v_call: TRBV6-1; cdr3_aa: ASSETGAGEQF
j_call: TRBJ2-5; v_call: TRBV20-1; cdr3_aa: SARDGGGLAIETQY
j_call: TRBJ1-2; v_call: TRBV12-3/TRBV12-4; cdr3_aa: AIRQQTGPTFKYGYT
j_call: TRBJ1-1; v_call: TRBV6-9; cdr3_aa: ASSYFGGGVSEAF
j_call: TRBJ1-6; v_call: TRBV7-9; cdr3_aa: ASTSVGQDYNSPLH
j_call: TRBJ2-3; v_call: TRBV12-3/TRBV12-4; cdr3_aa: ASRGLAGVGDTQY
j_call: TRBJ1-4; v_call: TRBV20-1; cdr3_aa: SARRSVLEKLF
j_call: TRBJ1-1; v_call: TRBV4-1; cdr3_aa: ASSQVFTGYTEAF
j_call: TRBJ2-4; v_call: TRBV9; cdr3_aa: ASSENPGQGAIAKNIQY
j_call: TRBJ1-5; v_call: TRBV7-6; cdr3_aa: ASSLESGTGLHQPQH
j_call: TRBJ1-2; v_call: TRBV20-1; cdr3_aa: SASKKDGYT